The next 13 T cell receptor beta chains were all read from a single sample in a study of blood T cell repertoires in COVID-19 (TCRdb year 2020). The method was the immunoSEQ multiplex PCR assay. Imported from immuneACCESS, the table was reduced by TCRdb to in-frame sequences with V and J called. These copies leave out some clones; in studies compared against another copy, an unresolved V gene accounts for under half, and the cause of the remainder is not known. This sample gives fewer than 200,000 clones in total; 88% of them show up just once. The top ten hold roughly 9% of the sample. The sample taken for sequencing was PBMCs or T cells enriched from blood (not recorded which). The receptors originated from a woman younger than 30 who had recovered from COVID-19.

This CDR3 reads CASSSMGGDYGYTF. CDR3 nucleotides: TGTGCCAGCTCCTCGATGGGGGGGGACTATGGCTACACCTTC. The gene calls are TRBV27 and TRBJ1-2, with D possibly TRBD1 on 5 matching bases. V shed 8 bases and J shed 3 bases, with 16 bases lying between them. The CDR3 spans 14 residues. The germline gives CDR1 MNHEY, CDR2 SMNVEV (reference sequence).

V gene TRBV4-3 combines with J gene TRBJ2-2; 12 nucleotides line up with TRBD2. Germline CDR1 LGHNA, CDR2 YSLEER. The trim removed 7 bases at V and 6 bases at J, leaving 9 bases unmatched. The CDR3 sequence is 16 residues long. CDR3 bases: TGCGCCAGCACTCCCCTAGCGGGGGGGCTCTCCGGGGAGCTGTTTTTT. Its translation: CASTPLAGGLSGELFF.

This chain joins TRBV5-4 and TRBJ1-6, with 10 bases matching TRBD1. The V segment lost 2 bases and the J segment 7 bases; nucleotides outside the gene matches: 18. Germline CDR1 SGHNT, CDR2 YYREEE (reference sequence). The CDR3 contains 20 residues. The CDR3 DNA is TGTGCCAGCAGCTTTGGCCCAGGGGTTAGACAGGGGGCGAGGAATTCACCCCTCCACTTT. This translates into CASSFGPGVRQGARNSPLHF.

CDR3 loop: CASSLLGAPTEAFF. The CDR3 coding sequence is TGTGCCAGCAGTTTGCTGGGGGCGCCCACTGAAGCTTTCTTT. J is TRBJ1-1 and V is TRBV28; D perhaps matches TRBD1 (6 bases). Germline CDR1 reads MDHEN; CDR2 reads SYDVKM. Trimming took 3 bases from V and 4 from J, leaving 12 bases between them. The CDR3 is made up of 14 amino acids.

In DNA, the CDR3 is TGCGCCAGCCACGAAAGGGGCGAGCAGTACTTC. Translating it yields CASHERGEQYF. The V call is TRBV10-2, the J call TRBJ2-7, with a tentative D call TRBD1 (5 bases). Trimming took 8 bases from V and 6 from J, leaving 11 bases between them. CDR1 is WSHSY and CDR2 is SAAADI in the germline V gene. The CDR3 is 11 residues long.

J is TRBJ1-5 and V is TRBV7-2; no firm D call. Trimming stripped 2 bases from V and 7 bases from J, with 9 bases between. This CDR3 contains 13 residues. The germline gives CDR1 SGHTA, CDR2 FQGNSA. DNA of the CDR3: TGTGCCAGCAGCTTAACTCCGGGGCAGCCCCAGCATTTT. It yields the protein CASSLTPGQPQHF.

The J gene is TRBJ2-3, the V gene TRBV5-1; no reliable D call. This CDR3 has 15 amino acids. Trimming shortened V by 2 bases and J by 3 bases, and 13 bases separated the two germline ends. From germline, CDR1 is SGHRS and CDR2 YFSETQ. The CDR3 loop reads CASSLNSPVTDTQYF. In DNA, the CDR3 is TGCGCCAGCAGCTTAAACAGTCCAGTGACAGATACGCAGTATTTT.

The chain combines TRBV5-1 with TRBJ2-2; 8 bases match TRBD2. Germline trimming cut 3 bases from V and 1 base from J; bases unmatched to any gene: 2. CDR3 length equals 15 residues. From germline, CDR1 is SGHRS and CDR2 YFSETQ. The chain's CDR3 is CASSSSGGNTGELFF. CDR3 in DNA: TGCGCCAGCAGCTCGAGCGGGGGGAACACCGGGGAGCTGTTTTTT. Supplemented by reference TRBV5-1 and TRBJ2-2, the full variable domain reads KAGVTQTPRYLIKTRGQQVTLSCSPISGHRSVSWYQQTPGQGLQFLFEYFSETQRNKGNFPGRFSGRQFSNSRSEMNVSTLELGDSALYLCASSSSGGNTGELFFGEGSRLTVL.

The CDR3 DNA follows: TGTGCCAGCACCCCGGACAGGTCTGGAAACACCATATATTTT. Translation gives CASTPDRSGNTIYF. The chain joins TRBV6-5 to TRBJ1-3, with TRBD1 matching over 7 bases. The CDR3 spans 14 residues. Looked up from germline, CDR1 is MNHEY and CDR2 is SVGAGI. J gave up 1 base and V 7 bases, and 4 bases lay outside the gene matches.

The chain uses TRBV28 and TRBJ2-1; 11 bases fit TRBD2. The trim removed 4 bases at V and 9 bases at J, leaving 8 bases unmatched. CDR3 length: 15 residues. Germline V gene sequence: CDR1 MDHEN, CDR2 SYDVKM. CDR3 in DNA: TGTGCCAGCAGTTCGATAGCGGGGGGGCCTCCTGAGCAGTTCTTC. Amino acids: CASSSIAGGPPEQFF.

V gene TRBV6-1 combines with J gene TRBJ1-5, with D unclear. Deletions cut 6 bases from V and 7 bases from J, with 10 bases between. The CDR3 has 12 residues. CDR1 and CDR2 (germline): MNHNS, SASEGT. The CDR3 spells CASRGMRQPQHF. DNA of the CDR3: TGTGCCAGCAGGGGTATGCGGCAGCCCCAGCATTTT.

The V and J genes are TRBV25-1 and TRBJ1-2, with D perhaps matching TRBD1 (6 bases). Germline CDR1 MGHDK, CDR2 SYGVNS. The CDR3 spans 15 residues. Trimming shortened V by 3 bases and J by 8 bases, and 19 bases separated the two germline ends. CDR3 loop: CASSDLTGLRNGYTF. In DNA, the CDR3 is TGTGCCAGCAGTGACCTAACAGGGCTCCGGAACGGCTACACCTTC.

This chain joins TRBV3-1 (or the pseudogene TRBV3-2) and TRBJ1-1, with D unclear. The V end was cut by 1 base, the J end by 5 bases, with 11 bases between. The V gene's germline CDR1 is LGHDT and CDR2 YNNKEL (reference sequence). CDR3 size: 14 residues. CDR3 sequence reads: CASSQVGGRTEAFF. DNA of the CDR3: TGTGCCAGCAGCCAAGTTGGAGGGCGTACTGAAGCTTTCTTT.